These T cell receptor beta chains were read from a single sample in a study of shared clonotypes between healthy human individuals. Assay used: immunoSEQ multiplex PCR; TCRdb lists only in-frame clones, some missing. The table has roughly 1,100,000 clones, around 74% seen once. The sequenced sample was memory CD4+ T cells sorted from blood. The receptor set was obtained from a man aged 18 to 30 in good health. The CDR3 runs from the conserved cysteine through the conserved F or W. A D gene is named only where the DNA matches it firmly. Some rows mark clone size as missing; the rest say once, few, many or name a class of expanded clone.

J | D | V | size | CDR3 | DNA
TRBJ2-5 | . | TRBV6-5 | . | CASRPGGAETQYF | TGTGCCAGCAGGCCGGGGGGCGCGGAGACCCAGTACTTC
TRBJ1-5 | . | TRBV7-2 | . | CASSLRAGNQPQHF | TGTGCCAGCAGCTTGAGGGCGGGAAATCAGCCCCAGCATTTT
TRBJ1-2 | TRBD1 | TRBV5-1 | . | CASSLYRGDGYTF | TGCGCCAGCAGCTTATACAGGGGTGATGGCTACACCTTC
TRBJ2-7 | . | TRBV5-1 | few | CASSSSYEQYF | TGCGCCAGCAGTAGTTCCTACGAGCAGTACTTC
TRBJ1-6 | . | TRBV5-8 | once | CASSFVLTGMNNSPLHF | TGTGCCAGCAGCTTTGTTTTGACGGGGATGAACAATTCACCCCTCCACTTT
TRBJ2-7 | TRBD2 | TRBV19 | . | CASSPDRWSGRVYEQYF | TGTGCCAGTAGTCCCGACCGATGGAGCGGGAGGGTCTACGAGCAGTACTTC
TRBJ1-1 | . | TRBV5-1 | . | CASSTLTPNTEAFF | TGCGCCAGCAGCACCTTGACACCGAACACTGAAGCTTTCTTT
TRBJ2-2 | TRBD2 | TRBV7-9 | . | CASSLPPAGVTGELFF | TGTGCCAGCAGCTTACCCCCAGCGGGAGTCACCGGGGAGCTGTTTTTT
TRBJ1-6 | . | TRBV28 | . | CASSLPLAPSPLHF | TGTGCCAGCAGTTTACCCCTCGCACCGTCACCCCTCCACTTT
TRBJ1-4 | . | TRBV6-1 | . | CASSERREKLFF | TGTGCCAGCAGTGAAAGAAGGGAAAAACTGTTTTTT
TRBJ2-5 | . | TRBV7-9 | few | CASSPGHAQETQYF | TGTGCCAGCAGCCCCGGACACGCCCAAGAGACCCAGTACTTC
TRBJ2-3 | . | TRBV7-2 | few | CASSLAYTDTQYF | TGTGCCAGCAGCTTGGCATACACAGATACGCAGTATTTT
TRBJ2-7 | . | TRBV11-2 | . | CASDEGSSYEQYF | TGTGCCAGCGACGAGGGGAGCTCCTACGAGCAGTACTTC
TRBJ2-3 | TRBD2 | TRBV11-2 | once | CASSSLDSGRQDTQYF | TGTGCCAGCAGCTCCCTAGACAGCGGGAGACAAGATACGCAGTATTTT
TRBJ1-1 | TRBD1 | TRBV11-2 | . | CASSQAIPTGRFDF | TGTGCCAGCAGCCAAGCTATCCCGACAGGGAGGTTTGACTTT
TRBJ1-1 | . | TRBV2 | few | CASSTSPPTGFGTEAFF | TGTGCCAGCAGTACGTCCCCTCCCACAGGTTTCGGCACTGAAGCTTTCTTT
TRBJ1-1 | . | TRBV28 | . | CATRGARLSF | TGTGCCACCCGGGGAGCCAGGTTAAGCTTT
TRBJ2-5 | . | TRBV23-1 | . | CASSQSETFARTQYF | TGCGCCAGCAGTCAATCGGAAACTTTCGCGAGGACCCAGTACTTC
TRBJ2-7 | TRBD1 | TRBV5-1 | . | CASSLRQGPYEQYF | TGCGCCAGCAGCCTGAGACAGGGTCCCTACGAGCAGTACTTC
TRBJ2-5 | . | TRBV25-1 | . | CASSEPGRTETQYF | TGTGCCAGCAGTGAACCTGGCCGGACAGAGACCCAGTACTTC
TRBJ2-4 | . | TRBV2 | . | CATIGGAVAKNIQYF | TGTGCCACTATAGGGGGGGCGGTAGCCAAAAACATTCAGTACTTC
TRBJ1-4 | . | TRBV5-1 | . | CASSLVGPLEKLFF | TGCGCCAGCAGCTTGGTAGGTCCGCTTGAAAAACTGTTTTTT
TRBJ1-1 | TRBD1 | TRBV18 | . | CASSPLGQGAWGTEAFF | TGTGCCAGCTCACCACTCGGACAGGGGGCATGGGGCACTGAAGCTTTCTTT
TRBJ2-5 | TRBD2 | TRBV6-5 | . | CASSSLAEETQYF | TGTGCCAGCAGTTCACTAGCGGAGGAGACCCAGTACTTC
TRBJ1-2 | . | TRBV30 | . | CAWSPQGRNYGYTF | TGTGCCTGGAGTCCCCAAGGAAGGAACTATGGCTACACCTTC
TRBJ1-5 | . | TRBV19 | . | CASSIGEGGHQPQHF | TGTGCCAGTAGTATAGGAGAAGGGGGGCATCAGCCCCAGCATTTT
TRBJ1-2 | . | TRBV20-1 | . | CSARRGNGYTF | TGCAGTGCTAGACGGGGTAATGGCTACACCTTC
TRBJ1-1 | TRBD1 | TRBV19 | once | CASSARDRERTEAFF | TGTGCCAGTAGTGCCCGGGACAGGGAAAGGACTGAAGCTTTCTTT
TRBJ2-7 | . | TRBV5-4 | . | CASSGTTSYEQYF | TGTGCCAGCAGCGGAACGACCTCCTACGAGCAGTACTTC
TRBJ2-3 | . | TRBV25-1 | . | CASSDPWKTWADTQYF | TGTGCCAGCAGTGACCCATGGAAGACCTGGGCAGATACGCAGTATTTT
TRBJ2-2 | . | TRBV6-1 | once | CASRFLQAGTGELFF | TGTGCCAGCAGATTTTTACAGGCGGGGACCGGGGAGCTGTTTTTT
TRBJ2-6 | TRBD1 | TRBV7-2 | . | CASSSLAQGLGGANVLTF | TGTGCCAGCAGCTCACTGGCACAGGGGCTGGGTGGGGCCAACGTCCTGACTTTC
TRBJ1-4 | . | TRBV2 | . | CASSEGRREKLFF | TGTGCCAGCAGTGAGGGACGACGTGAAAAACTGTTTTTT
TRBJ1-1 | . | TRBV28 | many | CASSFRRNTEAFF | TGTGCCAGCAGTTTCCGAAGGAACACTGAAGCTTTCTTT
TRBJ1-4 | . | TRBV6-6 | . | CASSYSGEKLFF | TGTGCCAGCAGTTACTCGGGTGAAAAACTGTTTTTT
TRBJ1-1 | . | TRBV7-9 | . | CASSSGRALRTEAFF | TGTGCCAGCAGCTCAGGACGGGCCCTGCGGACTGAAGCTTTCTTT
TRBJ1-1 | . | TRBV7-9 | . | CASSLQLNTEAFF | TGTGCCAGCAGCTTACAGTTGAACACTGAAGCTTTCTTT
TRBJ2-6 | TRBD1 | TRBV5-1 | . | CASRTGTGETGANVLTF | TGCGCCAGCAGGACCGGGACAGGGGAAACTGGGGCCAACGTCCTGACTTTC
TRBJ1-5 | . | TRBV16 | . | CASSFRGGEGNQPQHF | TGTGCCAGCAGTTTTAGGGGAGGGGAGGGCAATCAGCCCCAGCATTTT
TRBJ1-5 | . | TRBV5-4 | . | CASSLGGGRQPQHF | TGTGCCAGCAGCTTGGGGGGAGGTAGGCAGCCCCAGCATTTT
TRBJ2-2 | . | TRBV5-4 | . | CASSLVVGELFF | TGTGCCAGCAGCTTGGTGGTCGGGGAGCTGTTTTTT
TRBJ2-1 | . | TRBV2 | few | CASSGTTEKPFF | TGTGCCAGCAGTGGGACCACGGAGAAACCGTTCTTC
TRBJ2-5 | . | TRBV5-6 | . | CASSQRSLYQETQYF | TGTGCCAGCAGCCAAAGGTCCTTGTACCAAGAGACCCAGTACTTC
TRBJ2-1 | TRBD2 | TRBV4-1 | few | CASSQEERGSYNEQFF | TGCGCCAGCAGCCAAGAGGAGCGGGGATCCTACAATGAGCAGTTCTTC
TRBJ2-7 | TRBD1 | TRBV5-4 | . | CASSQGVLAYEQYF | TGTGCCAGCAGCCAGGGGGTATTAGCCTACGAGCAGTACTTC
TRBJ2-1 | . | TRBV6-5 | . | CASSMGREQFF | TGTGCCAGCAGTATGGGGCGTGAGCAGTTCTTC
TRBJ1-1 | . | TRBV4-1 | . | CASSQDPQRISLGEAFF | TGCGCCAGCAGCCAAGATCCCCAACGGATCAGTTTAGGCGAGGCTTTCTTT
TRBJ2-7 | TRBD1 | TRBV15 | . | CATSRGQGPYEQYF | TGTGCCACCAGCAGGGGACAGGGCCCCTACGAGCAGTACTTC
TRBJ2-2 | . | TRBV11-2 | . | CASSGLYGGPSNTGELFF | TGTGCCAGCAGCGGACTCTACGGGGGGCCCTCGAACACCGGGGAGCTGTTTTTT
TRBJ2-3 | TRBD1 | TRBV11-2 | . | CASSQTGVSTDTQYF | TGTGCCAGCAGTCAGACAGGGGTTAGCACAGATACGCAGTATTTT
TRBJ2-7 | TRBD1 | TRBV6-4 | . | CASRHRDRGVYEQYF | TGTGCCAGCAGGCACCGGGACAGGGGTGTGTACGAGCAGTACTTC
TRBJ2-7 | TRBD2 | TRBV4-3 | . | CASSQGRGLAGVREQYF | TGCGCCAGCAGCCAAGGGAGAGGACTAGCGGGAGTAAGAGAGCAGTACTTC
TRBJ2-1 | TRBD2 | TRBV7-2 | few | CASSPTRTSGNFEQFF | TGTGCCAGCAGCCCCACCCGGACTAGCGGGAACTTTGAGCAGTTCTTC